A single sample gave rise to the 12 T cell receptor beta chains below, sequenced in a study of cytomegalovirus exposure and HLA in healthy donors. The PCR employed 60 Vbeta primers together with 13 Jbeta primers. Profiled with immunoSEQ multiplex PCR; TCRdb holds only in-frame clones, not every one. Of 100,000 to 150,000 clones in the sample, under 85% were seen once. The sequenced sample was PBMCs. The receptors were gathered from a male donor in good health and CMV-seropositive.

The chain combines TRBV5-4 with TRBJ2-1; tentatively, D is TRBD2 (6 bases). V dropped 3 bases and J dropped 16 bases, with 17 bases sitting between them. The CDR3 length is 12 residues. CDR1 SGHNT and CDR2 YYREEE come from the germline V gene (reference sequence). The CDR3 reads CASSSSQGGPFF. CDR3 DNA: TGTGCCAGCAGCTCCTCTCAGGGAGGCCCTTTCTTC.

The chain combines TRBV6-6 with TRBJ2-4, with D hard to call. V lost 2 bases, J lost 1 base, and 6 bases lay in between. There are 14 residues in the CDR3. CDR1 and CDR2 (germline): MNHNY, SVGAGI (reference sequence). The CDR3 is CASSYGPAKNIQYF. Written as DNA, the CDR3 is TGTGCCAGCAGTTACGGGCCGGCCAAAAACATTCAGTACTTC.

The chain has TRBV2 and TRBJ2-7, with D tentatively TRBD1 (6 bases). Per the germline V gene, CDR1 is SNHLY and CDR2 is FYNNEI. The CDR3 extends over 12 amino acids. Trimming cost V 6 bases and J 3 bases, with 9 bases left between them. The CDR3 sequence is CASSRTDYEQYF. The DNA for the CDR3 is TGTGCCAGCAGCCGGACAGACTACGAGCAGTACTTC.

The chain has TRBV7-6 and TRBJ1-1; D is perhaps TRBD1 (5 bases). Between the trimmed V and J ends, which lost 2 bases and 0 bases, there was a span of 13 bases. This CDR3 region has 16 residues. Looked up from germline, CDR1 is SGHVS and CDR2 is FNYEAQ. CDR3 protein: CASSLSLRGMNTEAFF. The CDR3 coding sequence is TGTGCCAGCAGCTTATCCCTCCGGGGGATGAACACTGAAGCTTTCTTT.

CDR3 loop: CASSLLGGGTEAFF. The CDR3 region has the DNA TGTGCCAGCAGCTTGTTGGGGGGGGGCACTGAAGCTTTCTTT. V usage is TRBV5-4 and J usage is TRBJ1-1, with a possible D match to TRBD1 (5 bases). The CDR3 spans 14 residues. Germline CDR1 is SGHNT and CDR2 is YYREEE (reference sequence). V lost 1 base to trimming and J lost 4 bases, with 11 bases between them.

The rearrangement links TRBV7-7 to TRBJ2-7; 12 positions match TRBD2. The CDR3 is 15 amino acids. The V segment lost 5 bases and the J segment 1 base; nucleotides outside the gene matches: 3. Germline loops: CDR1 SSHAT, CDR2 FNYEAQ (reference sequence). In nucleotides, the CDR3 is TGTGCCAGCAGCACGACTAGCGGGAGTTCCTACGAGCAGTACTTC. As protein: CASSTTSGSSYEQYF.

V usage is TRBV18 and J usage is TRBJ1-1, with TRBD1 as a possible D gene (6 bases). Germline CDR1 and CDR2: KGHSH and LQKENI. Trimming stripped 0 bases from V and 5 bases from J, with 13 bases between. The CDR3 extends over 15 amino acids. CDR3 bases: TGTGCCAGCTCACCACCGTCAGGGGCTGGAACTGAAGCTTTCTTT. Translated, it gives CASSPPSGAGTEAFF.

The chain is built from TRBV9 and TRBJ2-2, with D hard to call. The germline V gene has CDR1 SGDLS and CDR2 YYNGEE. V was clipped by 5 bases and J by 6 bases, with 8 bases between them. The CDR3 extends over 12 amino acids. The CDR3 coding sequence is TGTGCCAGCAGATTAGGAGCCGGGGAGCTGTTTTTT. This translates into CASRLGAGELFF.

The V and J genes are TRBV11-2 and TRBJ1-1; no reliable D call. This CDR3 spans 13 amino acids. Germline V gene sequence: CDR1 SGHAT, CDR2 FQNNGV. With 2 bases removed from V and 3 bases from J, the gap between germline ends came to 7 bases. The CDR3 protein is CASSLRVYTEAFF. The CDR3 nucleotides read TGTGCCAGCAGCTTAAGAGTTTACACTGAAGCTTTCTTT. Full variable domain (rest looked up from reference TRBV11-2 and TRBJ1-1): EAGVAQSPRYKIIEKRQSVAFWCNPISGHATLYWYQQILGQGPKLLIQFQNNGVVDDSQLPKDRFSAERLKGVDSTLKIQPAKLEDSAVYLCASSLRVYTEAFFGQGTRLTVV.

The rearrangement joins TRBV28 to TRBJ1-6; 12 positions match TRBD1. The CDR3 runs 16 residues. Trimming removed 6 bases from V and 6 bases from J; junction bases left unmatched: 6. The germline CDR1 and CDR2 sequences are MDHEN and SYDVKM. CDR3 coding DNA: TGTGCCAGCAGAGGGACAGGGGGCCCCGGTAATTCACCCCTCCACTTT. It specifies CASRGTGGPGNSPLHF.

The chain employs TRBV5-4 and TRBJ1-1, with TRBD1 identical over 10 bases. Unmatched junction bases numbered 3, after V lost 3 bases and J lost 4 bases. Germline assignment: CDR1 SGHNT and CDR2 YYREEE (reference sequence). The CDR3 is 14 amino acids. CDR3 coding DNA: TGTGCCAGCAGCTCCCGGGACAGGGGCACTGAAGCTTTCTTT. It is translated as CASSSRDRGTEAFF.

This chain connects TRBV7-2 to TRBJ1-5, with a tentative D call TRBD1 (6 bases). CDR1 and CDR2 (germline): SGHTA, FQGNSA. Trimming removed 5 bases from V and 11 bases from J, with 19 bases in between. The CDR3 sequence is 14 residues long. The CDR3 DNA reads as TGTGCCAGCAGCCCGAGGGACAACTTCGGGACCCAGCATTTT. Protein sequence: CASSPRDNFGTQHF. Full variable domain (rest looked up from reference TRBV7-2 and TRBJ1-5): GAGVSQSPSNKVTEKGKDVELRCDPISGHTALYWYRQSLGQGLEFLIYFQGNSAPDKSGLPSDRFSAERTGGSVSTLTIQRTQQEDSAVYLCASSPRDNFGTQHFGDGTRLSIL.